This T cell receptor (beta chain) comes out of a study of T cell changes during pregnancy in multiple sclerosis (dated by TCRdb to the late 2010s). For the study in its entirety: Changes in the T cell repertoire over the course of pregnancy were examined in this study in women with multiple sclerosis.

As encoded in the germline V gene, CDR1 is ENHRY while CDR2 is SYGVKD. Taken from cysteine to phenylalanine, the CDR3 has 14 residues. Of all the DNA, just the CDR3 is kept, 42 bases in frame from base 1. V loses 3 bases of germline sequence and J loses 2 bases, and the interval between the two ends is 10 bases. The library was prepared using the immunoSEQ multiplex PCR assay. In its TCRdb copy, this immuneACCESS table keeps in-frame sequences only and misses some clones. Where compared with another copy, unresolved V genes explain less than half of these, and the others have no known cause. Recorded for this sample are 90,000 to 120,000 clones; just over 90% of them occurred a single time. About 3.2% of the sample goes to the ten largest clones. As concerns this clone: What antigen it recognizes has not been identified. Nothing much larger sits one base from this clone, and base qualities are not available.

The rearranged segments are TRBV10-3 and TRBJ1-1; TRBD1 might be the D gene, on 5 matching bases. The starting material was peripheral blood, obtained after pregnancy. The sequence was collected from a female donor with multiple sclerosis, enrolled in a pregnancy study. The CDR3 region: CAISERGHNTEAFF. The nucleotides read TGTGCCATCAGTGAAAGAGGACACAACACTGAAGCTTTCTTT.